A single sample gave rise to the 2 T cell receptor beta chains below, sequenced in a study of a mutant IDH1 vaccine in newly diagnosed glioma. Sequenced by immunoSEQ multiplex PCR; TCRdb stores in-frame clones only, minus some. The repertoire consists of fewer than 40,000 clones, with about 80% occurring once and the leading ten covering under 25%. This sample's time point: baseline, week 1 (first vaccination visit). Treatment reported: pre-vaccination baseline after standard-of-care therapy. Here the sequenced sample was PBMCs, taken from a glioma patient treated with radiotherapy, temozolomide or both. These receptor sequences come from a young man with glioma.

This clone appeared a few times. The chain has TRBV21-1 and TRBJ2-7; the table's D gene call, TRBD2, was not cross checked with the DNA. TRBV21-1 is a pseudogene. This CDR3 is built from 14 residues. CDR3 DNA sequence: TGTGCCAGCAGCAAGTCGCCGAGCTCCTACGAGCAGTACTTC. Its protein is CASSKSPSSYEQYF.

The rearrangement uses TRBV5-6 and TRBJ2-7; TRBD2 matches 12 bases. The CDR3 is 16 amino acids. The V gene end was trimmed by 0 bases and the J gene end by 5 bases; junction bases not matched to a gene: 6. CDR1 and CDR2 (germline): SGHDT, YYEEEE. DNA of the CDR3: TGTGCCAGCAGCTTGGCTAGCGGGGGGGCCTGGAACGAGCAGTACTTC. Residues: CASSLASGGAWNEQYF. The full variable domain, with the rest looked up from reference TRBV5-6 and TRBJ2-7, is DAGVTQSPTHLIKTRGQQVTLRCSPKSGHDTVSWYQQALGQGPQFIFQYYEEEERQRGNFPDRFSGHQFPNYSSELNVNALLLGDSALYLCASSLASGGAWNEQYFGPGTRLTVT.